This is a list of T cell receptor beta chains from one sample in a study of OX40 agonist ivuxolimab in advanced cancers. TCRdb keeps only in-frame clones here, not all; method: immunoSEQ multiplex PCR. The sample lists under 150,000 clones, 90% occurring once. The sample consisted of CD4+ or CD8+ T cells sorted from blood, taken in a trial of the OX40 agonist ivuxolimab. These receptors came from an adult with an advanced solid tumor such as melanoma, head and neck, liver or kidney cancer. The CDR3 runs from the conserved cysteine through the conserved F or W. The order of the fields is clone size, D gene, V gene, J gene, CDR3 protein, CDR3 DNA. A D gene is named only where the DNA matches it firmly. Clone sizes are given selectively: once, few, many, or a class where the clone is expanded.

size: -; D: TRBD1; V: TRBV7-9; J: TRBJ2-2; CDR3: CASSLDRATGELFF; DNA: TGTGCCAGCAGCTTGGACAGGGCCACCGGGGAGCTGTTTTTT
size: -; D: -; V: TRBV6-5; J: TRBJ1-1; CDR3: CASSNGVTEAFF; DNA: TGTGCCAGCAGTAACGGGGTCACTGAAGCTTTCTTT
size: -; D: -; V: TRBV5-4; J: TRBJ2-7; CDR3: CASSPTLGIPYEQYF; DNA: TGTGCCAGCAGCCCGACCCTAGGGATTCCCTACGAGCAGTACTTC
size: -; D: -; V: TRBV9; J: TRBJ2-3; CDR3: CASSVGWEEDTQYF; DNA: TGTGCCAGCAGCGTAGGGTGGGAGGAAGATACGCAGTATTTT
size: -; D: -; V: TRBV7-9; J: TRBJ1-2; CDR3: CASSPGESYGYTF; DNA: TGTGCCAGCAGCCCGGGAGAGAGCTATGGCTACACCTTC
size: -; D: -; V: TRBV19; J: TRBJ2-1; CDR3: CASSQSPYNEQFF; DNA: TGTGCCAGTAGTCAGAGTCCCTACAATGAGCAGTTCTTC
size: -; D: -; V: TRBV7-7; J: TRBJ2-1; CDR3: CASSLDRGYEQFF; DNA: TGTGCTAGCAGCTTAGATCGAGGGTATGAGCAGTTCTTC
size: few; D: -; V: TRBV5-6; J: TRBJ1-5; CDR3: CASSLGAQPQHF; DNA: TGTGCCAGCAGCTTGGGGGCTCAGCCCCAGCATTTT
size: -; D: -; V: TRBV30; J: TRBJ2-7; CDR3: CAWSVKQFYEQYF; DNA: TGTGCCTGGAGTGTTAAACAGTTCTACGAGCAGTACTTC
size: -; D: TRBD2; V: TRBV19; J: TRBJ2-1; CDR3: CASSIRDGIAGGYSSYNEQFF; DNA: TGTGCCAGTAGTATCAGAGACGGGATAGCGGGAGGGTACAGCTCCTACAATGAGCAGTTCTTC
size: few; D: -; V: TRBV7-3; J: TRBJ1-1; CDR3: CASSQGNTEAFF; DNA: TGTGCCAGCAGCCAGGGGAACACTGAAGCTTTCTTT
size: -; D: TRBD1; V: TRBV14; J: TRBJ2-7; CDR3: CASSRTLGQGALYEQYF; DNA: TGTGCCAGCAGCCGAACCTTGGGACAGGGTGCTCTCTACGAGCAGTACTTC
size: -; D: TRBD1; V: TRBV5-1; J: TRBJ1-2; CDR3: CASSLTGGTANYGYTF; DNA: TGCGCCAGCAGCTTGACGGGAGGGACAGCTAACTATGGCTACACCTTC
size: -; D: TRBD2; V: TRBV7-7; J: TRBJ2-5; CDR3: CASSRGGLVRIFETQYF; DNA: TGTGCTAGCAGCCGCGGGGGGTTGGTACGAATTTTTGAGACCCAGTACTTC
size: -; D: -; V: TRBV27; J: TRBJ1-6; CDR3: CASSPIGAGNSPLHF; DNA: TGTGCCAGCAGTCCTATCGGGGCCGGTAATTCACCCCTCCACTTT
size: -; D: -; V: TRBV11-2; J: TRBJ2-2; CDR3: CASNLLTTGELFF; DNA: TGTGCCAGCAATCTACTCACAACCGGGGAGCTGTTTTTT
size: -; D: TRBD2; V: TRBV5-8; J: TRBJ2-1; CDR3: CASSLGLAGYNEQFF; DNA: TGTGCCAGCAGCTTGGGACTAGCGGGGTACAATGAGCAGTTCTTC
size: -; D: TRBD1; V: TRBV4-3; J: TRBJ1-2; CDR3: CASSQDSGGSAYGYTF; DNA: TGCGCCAGCAGCCAAGATTCAGGGGGTTCGGCCTATGGCTACACCTTC